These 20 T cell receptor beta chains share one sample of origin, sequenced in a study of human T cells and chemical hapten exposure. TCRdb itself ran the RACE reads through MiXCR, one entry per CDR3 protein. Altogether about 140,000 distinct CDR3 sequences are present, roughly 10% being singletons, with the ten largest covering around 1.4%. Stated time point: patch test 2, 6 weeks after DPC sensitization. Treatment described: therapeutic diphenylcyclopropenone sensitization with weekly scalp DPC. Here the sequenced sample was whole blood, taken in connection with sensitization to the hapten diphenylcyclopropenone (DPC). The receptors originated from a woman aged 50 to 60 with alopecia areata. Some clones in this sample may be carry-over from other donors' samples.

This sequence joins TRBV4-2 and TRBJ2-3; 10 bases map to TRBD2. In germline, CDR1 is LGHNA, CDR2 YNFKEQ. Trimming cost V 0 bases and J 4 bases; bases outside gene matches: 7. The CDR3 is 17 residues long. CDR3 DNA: TGTGCCAGCAGCCAAGATTCGGCTAGCGGGAGTCCAGATACGCAGTATTTT. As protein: CASSQDSASGSPDTQYF.

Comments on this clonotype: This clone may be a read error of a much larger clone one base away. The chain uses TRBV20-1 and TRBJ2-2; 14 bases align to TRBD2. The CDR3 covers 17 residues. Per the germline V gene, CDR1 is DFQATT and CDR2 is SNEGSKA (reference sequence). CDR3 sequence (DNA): TGCAGTGCTAGAGATATAGGGACTAGCGGGAGCACCGTGGAGCTGTTTTTT. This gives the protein CSARDIGTSGSTVELFF.

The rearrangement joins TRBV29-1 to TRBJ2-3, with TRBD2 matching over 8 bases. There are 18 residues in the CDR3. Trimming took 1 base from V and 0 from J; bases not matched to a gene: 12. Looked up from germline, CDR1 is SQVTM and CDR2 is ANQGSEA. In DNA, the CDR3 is TGCAGCGTTGAAGCCGGGACTAGGGGGTTCCGAAGCACAGATACGCAGTATTTT. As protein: CSVEAGTRGFRSTDTQYF.

This chain's CDR3 is CASSSVSTGTQYF. In DNA form, the CDR3 reads TGCGCCAGCAGCAGCGTCTCCACCGGTACGCAGTATTTT. The chain uses TRBV5-1 and TRBJ2-3; D ambiguous. Germline assignment: CDR1 SGHRS and CDR2 YFSETQ. V lost 4 bases and J lost 8, with 14 bases in between. The CDR3 runs 13 residues.

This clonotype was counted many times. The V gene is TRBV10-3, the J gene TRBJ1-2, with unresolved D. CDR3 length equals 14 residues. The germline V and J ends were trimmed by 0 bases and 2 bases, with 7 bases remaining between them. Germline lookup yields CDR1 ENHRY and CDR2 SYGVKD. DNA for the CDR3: TGTGCCATCAGTGAGTCGAGCGCCAACTATGGCTACACCTTC. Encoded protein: CAISESSANYGYTF.

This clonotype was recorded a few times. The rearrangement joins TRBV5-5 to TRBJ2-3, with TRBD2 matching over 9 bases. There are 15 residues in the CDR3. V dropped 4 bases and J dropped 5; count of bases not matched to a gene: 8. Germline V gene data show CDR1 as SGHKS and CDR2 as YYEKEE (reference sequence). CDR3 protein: CASSLAGPVRDTQYF. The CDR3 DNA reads TGTGCCAGCAGCCTAGCGGGACCGGTGAGAGATACGCAGTATTTT. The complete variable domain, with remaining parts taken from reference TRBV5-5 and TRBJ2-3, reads DAGVTQSPTHLIKTRGQQVTLRCSPISGHKSVSWYQQVLGQGPQFIFQYYEKEERGRGNFPDRFSARQFPNYSSELNVNALLLGDSALYLCASSLAGPVRDTQYFGPGTRLTVL.

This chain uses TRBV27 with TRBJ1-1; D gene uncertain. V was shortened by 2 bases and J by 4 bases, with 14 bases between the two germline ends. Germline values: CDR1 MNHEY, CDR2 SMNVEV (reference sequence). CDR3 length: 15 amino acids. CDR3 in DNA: TGTGCCAGCAGTTTAAGAGGACCGACGTTCACTGAAGCTTTCTTT. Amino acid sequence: CASSLRGPTFTEAFF.

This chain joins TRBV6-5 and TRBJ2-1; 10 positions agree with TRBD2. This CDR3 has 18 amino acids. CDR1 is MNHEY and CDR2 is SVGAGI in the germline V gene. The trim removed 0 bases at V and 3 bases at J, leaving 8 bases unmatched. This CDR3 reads CASSYSRSGRVGYNEQFF. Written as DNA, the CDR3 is TGTGCCAGCAGTTACTCGAGGAGCGGGAGGGTAGGCTACAATGAGCAGTTCTTC.

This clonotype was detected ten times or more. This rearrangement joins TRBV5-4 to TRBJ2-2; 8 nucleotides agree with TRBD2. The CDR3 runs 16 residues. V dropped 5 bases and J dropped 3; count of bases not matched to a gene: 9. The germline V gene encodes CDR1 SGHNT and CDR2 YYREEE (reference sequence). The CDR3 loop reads CASSLSGSRYTGELFF. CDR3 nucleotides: TGTGCCAGCAGTTTGAGCGGGAGTCGGTACACCGGGGAGCTGTTTTTT.

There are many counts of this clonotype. The CDR3 here is CAWSVGANVLTF. CDR3 nucleotide sequence: TGTGCCTGGAGTGTTGGGGCCAACGTCCTGACTTTC. The rearrangement links TRBV30 to TRBJ2-6; D remains unclear. The germline gives CDR1 GTSNPN, CDR2 SVGIG (reference sequence). The V end was cut by 0 bases, the J end by 3 bases, with 0 bases between. This CDR3 contains 12 residues.

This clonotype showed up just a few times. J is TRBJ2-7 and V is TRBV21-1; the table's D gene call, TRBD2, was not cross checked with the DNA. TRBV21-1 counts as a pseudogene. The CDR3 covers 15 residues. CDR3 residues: CASSTRLAGVHEQYF. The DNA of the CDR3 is TGTGCCAGCAGCACCCGACTAGCGGGAGTGCACGAGCAGTACTTC.

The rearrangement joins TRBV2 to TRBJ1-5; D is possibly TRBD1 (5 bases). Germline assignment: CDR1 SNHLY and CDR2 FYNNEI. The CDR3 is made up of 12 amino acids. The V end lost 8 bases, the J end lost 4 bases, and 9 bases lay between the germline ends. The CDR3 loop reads CASRDWNQPQHF. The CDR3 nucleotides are TGTGCCAGCCGGGACTGGAATCAGCCCCAGCATTTT. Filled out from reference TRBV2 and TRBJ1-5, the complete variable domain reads EPEVTQTPSHQVTQMGQEVILRCVPISNHLYFYWYRQILGQKVEFLVSFYNNEISEKSEIFDDQFSVERPDGSNFTLKIRSTKLEDSAMYFCASRDWNQPQHFGDGTRLSIL.

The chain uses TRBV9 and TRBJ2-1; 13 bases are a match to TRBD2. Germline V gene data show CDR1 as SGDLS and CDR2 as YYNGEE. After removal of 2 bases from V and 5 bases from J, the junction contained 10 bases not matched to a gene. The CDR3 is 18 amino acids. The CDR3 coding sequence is TGTGCCAGCAGCGTTACTAGCGGGAGGGCCTTGACGGACAATGAGCAGTTCTTC. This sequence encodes CASSVTSGRALTDNEQFF.

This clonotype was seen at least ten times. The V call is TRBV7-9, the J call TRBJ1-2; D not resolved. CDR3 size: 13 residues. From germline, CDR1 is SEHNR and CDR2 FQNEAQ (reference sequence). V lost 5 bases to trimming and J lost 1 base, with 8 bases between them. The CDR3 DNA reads TGTGCCAGCAGCAAGGACGGTAACTATGGCTACACCTTC. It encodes CASSKDGNYGYTF.

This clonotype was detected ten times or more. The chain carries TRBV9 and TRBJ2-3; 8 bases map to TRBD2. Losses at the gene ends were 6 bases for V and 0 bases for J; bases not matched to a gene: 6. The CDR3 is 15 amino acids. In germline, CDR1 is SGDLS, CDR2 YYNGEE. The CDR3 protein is CASNRAGASTDTQYF. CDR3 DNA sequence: TGTGCCAGCAACCGAGCGGGAGCTAGCACAGATACGCAGTATTTT. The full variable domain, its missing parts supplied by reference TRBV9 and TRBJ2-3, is DSGVTQTPKHLITATGQRVTLRCSPRSGDLSVYWYQQSLDQGLQFLIQYYNGEERAKGNILERFSAQQFPDLHSELNLSSLELGDSALYFCASNRAGASTDTQYFGPGTRLTVL.

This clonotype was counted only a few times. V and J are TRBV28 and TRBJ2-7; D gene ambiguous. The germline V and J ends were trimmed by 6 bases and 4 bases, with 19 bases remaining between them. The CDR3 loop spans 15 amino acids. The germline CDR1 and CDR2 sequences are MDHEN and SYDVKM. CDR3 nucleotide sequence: TGTGCCAGCAGCTCCAGAACTCTCCCGCCTTACGAGCAGTACTTC. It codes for CASSSRTLPPYEQYF.

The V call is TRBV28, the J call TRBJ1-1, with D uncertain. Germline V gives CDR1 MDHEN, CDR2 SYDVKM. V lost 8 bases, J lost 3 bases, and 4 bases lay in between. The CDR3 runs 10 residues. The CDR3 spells CASAHTEAFF. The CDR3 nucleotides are TGTGCCAGCGCTCACACTGAAGCTTTCTTT.

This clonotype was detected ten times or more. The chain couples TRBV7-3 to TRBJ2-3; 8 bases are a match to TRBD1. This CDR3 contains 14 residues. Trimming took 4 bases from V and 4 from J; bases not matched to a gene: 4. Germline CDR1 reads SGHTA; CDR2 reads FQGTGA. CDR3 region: CASSSRGPADTQYF. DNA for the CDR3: TGTGCCAGCAGCTCCAGGGGGCCGGCAGATACGCAGTATTTT.

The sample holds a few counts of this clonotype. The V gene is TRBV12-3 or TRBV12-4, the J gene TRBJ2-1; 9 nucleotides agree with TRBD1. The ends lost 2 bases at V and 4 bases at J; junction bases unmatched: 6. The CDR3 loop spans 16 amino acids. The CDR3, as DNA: TGTGCCAGCAGTTTAAGGGCGGGACAGGGATACAATGAGCAGTTCTTC. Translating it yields CASSLRAGQGYNEQFF.

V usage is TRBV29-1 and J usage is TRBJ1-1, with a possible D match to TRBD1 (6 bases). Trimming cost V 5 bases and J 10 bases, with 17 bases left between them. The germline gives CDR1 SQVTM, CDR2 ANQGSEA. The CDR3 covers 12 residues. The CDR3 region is CSVSDRTLRAFF. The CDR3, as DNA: TGCAGCGTTTCCGACAGGACCCTACGAGCTTTCTTT.